Listed below are T cell receptor beta chains from one sample, sequenced in a study of long-term antiretroviral therapy in people with HIV. TCRdb's copy holds only in-frame clones and misses some; the assay was immunoSEQ multiplex PCR. The data contain fewer than 20,000 clones, about 81% of them singletons. Material: unsorted PBMCs, obtained 0.3 years after starting antiretroviral therapy. These receptors originate from a woman aged 45-65 years with HIV. Each CDR3 is given with its conserved first and last residue. The D gene is left open where the match is weak. Clone size is stated in some rows and not others, as once, few, many or a class when expanded.

v_gene	j_gene	abundance	d_gene	CDR3aa	CDR3nt
TRBV4-1	TRBJ2-1	.	.	CASSQEESTHYNEQFF	TGCGCCAGCAGCCAAGAAGAGAGCACCCACTACAATGAGCAGTTCTTC
TRBV7-9	TRBJ1-2	large	TRBD1	CASSPTGVYGYTF	TGTGCCAGCAGCCCGACAGGGGTCTATGGCTACACCTTC
TRBV27	TRBJ2-2	.	.	CASSYTGSTGELFF	TGTGCCAGCAGTTACACAGGGTCGACCGGGGAGCTGTTTTTT
TRBV10-3	TRBJ2-6	.	.	CAISESRGSPGSGANVLTF	TGTGCCATCAGTGAGTCGAGGGGGTCTCCCGGCTCTGGGGCCAACGTCCTGACTTTC
TRBV10-3	TRBJ1-1	once	.	CAISESGGNTEAFF	TGTGCCATCAGTGAGTCAGGGGGGAACACTGAAGCTTTCTTT
TRBV5-1	TRBJ2-5	few	.	CASSSTEGGIDGETQYF	TGCGCCAGCAGTTCTACTGAGGGTGGGATAGACGGAGAGACCCAGTACTTC
TRBV6-5	TRBJ2-6	.	.	CASSIDYSGANVLTF	TGTGCCAGCAGTATCGACTACTCTGGGGCCAACGTCCTGACTTTC
TRBV30	TRBJ1-1	.	TRBD1	CAWRKQGTGTEAFF	TGTGCCTGGAGGAAACAGGGGACAGGCACTGAAGCTTTCTTT
TRBV30	TRBJ2-5	.	TRBD1	CAWSVWGTARQETQYF	TGTGCCTGGAGTGTATGGGGGACAGCTCGACAAGAGACCCAGTACTTC
TRBV4-1	TRBJ1-5	.	TRBD1	CASSHGQGANQPQHF	TGCGCCAGCAGCCACGGACAGGGGGCAAATCAGCCCCAGCATTTT
TRBV10-3	TRBJ2-7	once	TRBD1	CAISPGQGSVEQYF	TGTGCCATCAGTCCGGGACAGGGTTCCGTCGAGCAGTACTTC